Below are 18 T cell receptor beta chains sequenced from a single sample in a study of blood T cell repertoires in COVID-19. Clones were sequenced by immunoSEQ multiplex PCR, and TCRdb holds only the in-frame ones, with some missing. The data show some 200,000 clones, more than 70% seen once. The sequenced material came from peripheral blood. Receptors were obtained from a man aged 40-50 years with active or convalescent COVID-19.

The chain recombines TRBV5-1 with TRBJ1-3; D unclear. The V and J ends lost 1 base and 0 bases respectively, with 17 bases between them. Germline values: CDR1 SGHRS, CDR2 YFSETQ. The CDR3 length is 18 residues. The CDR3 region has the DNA TGCGCCAGCAGCTTGCGCTCCAATACAGAGAACTCTGGAAACACCATATATTTT. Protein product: CASSLRSNTENSGNTIYF. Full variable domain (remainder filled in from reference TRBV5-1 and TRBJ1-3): KAGVTQTPRYLIKTRGQQVTLSCSPISGHRSVSWYQQTPGQGLQFLFEYFSETQRNKGNFPGRFSGRQFSNSRSEMNVSTLELGDSALYLCASSLRSNTENSGNTIYFGEGSWLTVV.

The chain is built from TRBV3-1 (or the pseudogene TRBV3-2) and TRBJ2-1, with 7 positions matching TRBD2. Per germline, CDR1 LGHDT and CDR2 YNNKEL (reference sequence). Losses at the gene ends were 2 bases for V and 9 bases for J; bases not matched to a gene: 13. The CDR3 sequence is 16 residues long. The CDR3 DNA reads TGTGCCAGCAGCCAACCCCGGAGCGGCCCGGGAGGTGAGCAGTTCTTC. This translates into CASSQPRSGPGGEQFF.

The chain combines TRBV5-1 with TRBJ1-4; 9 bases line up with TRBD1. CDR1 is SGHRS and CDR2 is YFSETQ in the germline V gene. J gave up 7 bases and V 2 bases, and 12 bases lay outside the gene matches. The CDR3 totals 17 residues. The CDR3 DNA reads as TGCGCCAGCAGCTTAGGGGACAGGGTCGTGAGTGGTGAAAAACTGTTTTTT. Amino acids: CASSLGDRVVSGEKLFF.

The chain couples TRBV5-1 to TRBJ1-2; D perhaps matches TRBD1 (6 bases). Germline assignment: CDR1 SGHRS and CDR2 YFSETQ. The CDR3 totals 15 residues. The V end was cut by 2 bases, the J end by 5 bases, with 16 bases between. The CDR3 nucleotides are TGCGCCAGCAGCTTAGCCCCGGGACATGTATATGGCTACACCTTC. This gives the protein CASSLAPGHVYGYTF.

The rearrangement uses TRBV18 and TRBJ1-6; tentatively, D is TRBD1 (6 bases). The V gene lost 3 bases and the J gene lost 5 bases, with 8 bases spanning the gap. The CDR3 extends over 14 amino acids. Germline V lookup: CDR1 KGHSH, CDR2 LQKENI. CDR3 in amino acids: CASSPRGDNSPLHF. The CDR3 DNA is TGTGCCAGCTCACCCAGGGGTGATAATTCACCCCTCCACTTT. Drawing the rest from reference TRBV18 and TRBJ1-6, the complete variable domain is NAGVMQNPRHLVRRRGQEARLRCSPMKGHSHVYWYRQLPEEGLKFMVYLQKENIIDESGMPKERFSAEFPKEGPSILRIQQVVRGDSAAYFCASSPRGDNSPLHFGNGTRLTVT.

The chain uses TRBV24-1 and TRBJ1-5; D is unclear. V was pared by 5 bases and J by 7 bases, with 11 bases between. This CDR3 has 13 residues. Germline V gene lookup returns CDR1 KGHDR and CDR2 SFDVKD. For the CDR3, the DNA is TGTGCCACCAGTGCGGGGTTAAGACAGCCCCAGCATTTT. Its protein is CATSAGLRQPQHF.

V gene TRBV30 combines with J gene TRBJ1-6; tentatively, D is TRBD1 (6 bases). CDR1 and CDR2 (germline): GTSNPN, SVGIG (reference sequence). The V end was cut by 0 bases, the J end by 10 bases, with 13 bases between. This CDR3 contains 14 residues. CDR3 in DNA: TGTGCCTGGAGTGTGGGGGCAGTCGGATCACCCCTCCACTTT. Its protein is CAWSVGAVGSPLHF.

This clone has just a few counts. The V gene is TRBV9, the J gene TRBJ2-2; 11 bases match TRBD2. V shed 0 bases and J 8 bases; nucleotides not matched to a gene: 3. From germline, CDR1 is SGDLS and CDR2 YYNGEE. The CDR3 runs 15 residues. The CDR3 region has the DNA TGTGCCAGCAGCGTAGAGACTAGCGGGGCGGGGGAGCTGTTTTTT. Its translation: CASSVETSGAGELFF. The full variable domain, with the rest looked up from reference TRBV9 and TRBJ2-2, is DSGVTQTPKHLITATGQRVTLRCSPRSGDLSVYWYQQSLDQGLQFLIQYYNGEERAKGNILERFSAQQFPDLHSELNLSSLELGDSALYFCASSVETSGAGELFFGEGSRLTVL.

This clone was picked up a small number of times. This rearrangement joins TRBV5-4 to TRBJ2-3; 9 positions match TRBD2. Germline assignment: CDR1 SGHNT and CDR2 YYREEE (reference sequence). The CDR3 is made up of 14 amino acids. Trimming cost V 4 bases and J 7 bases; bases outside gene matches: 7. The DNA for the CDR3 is TGTGCCAGCAGCCGGACTAGCGAGCGGCATACGCAGTATTTT. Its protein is CASSRTSERHTQYF.

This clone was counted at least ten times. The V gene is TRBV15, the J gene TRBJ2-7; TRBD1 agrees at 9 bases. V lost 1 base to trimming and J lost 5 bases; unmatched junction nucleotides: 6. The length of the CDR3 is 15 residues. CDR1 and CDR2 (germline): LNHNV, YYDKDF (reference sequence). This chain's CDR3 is CATSRGRDRVNEQYF. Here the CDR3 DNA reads TGTGCCACCAGCAGAGGCAGGGACAGGGTGAACGAGCAGTACTTC.

DNA of the CDR3: TGCGCCAGCAGCTTAATGCGACAGGGCCTCCAAGAGACCCAGTACTTC. Its translation is CASSLMRQGLQETQYF. This rearrangement joins TRBV5-1 to TRBJ2-5; 7 nucleotides match TRBD1. This CDR3 has 16 amino acids. Germline CDR1 reads SGHRS; CDR2 reads YFSETQ. The trim removed 2 bases at V and 1 base at J, leaving 8 bases unmatched.

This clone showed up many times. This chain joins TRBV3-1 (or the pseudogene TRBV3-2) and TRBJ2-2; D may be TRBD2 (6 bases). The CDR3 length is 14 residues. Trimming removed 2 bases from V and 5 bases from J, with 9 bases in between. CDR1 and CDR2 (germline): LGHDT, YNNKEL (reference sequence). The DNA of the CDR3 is TGTGCCAGCAGCCAACTTAGCGGTACCGGGGAGCTGTTTTTT. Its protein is CASSQLSGTGELFF.

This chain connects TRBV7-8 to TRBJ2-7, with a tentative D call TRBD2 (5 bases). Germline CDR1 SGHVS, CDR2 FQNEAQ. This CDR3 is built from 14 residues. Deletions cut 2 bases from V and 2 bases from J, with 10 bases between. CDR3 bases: TGTGCCAGCAGCTTATCGACGGGGACCTACGAGCAGTACTTC. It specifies CASSLSTGTYEQYF.

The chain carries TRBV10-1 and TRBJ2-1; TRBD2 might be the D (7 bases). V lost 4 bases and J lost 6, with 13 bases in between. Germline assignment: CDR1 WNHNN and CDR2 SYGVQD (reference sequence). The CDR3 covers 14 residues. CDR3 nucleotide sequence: TGCGCCAGCAGTGGAAGGGGGGGGCTCAATGAGCAGTTCTTC. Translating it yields CASSGRGGLNEQFF.

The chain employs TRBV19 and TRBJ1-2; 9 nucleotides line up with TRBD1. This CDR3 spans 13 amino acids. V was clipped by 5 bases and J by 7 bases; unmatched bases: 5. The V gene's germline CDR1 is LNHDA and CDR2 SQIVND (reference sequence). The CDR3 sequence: CASSAGTGFGYTF. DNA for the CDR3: TGTGCCAGTAGTGCCGGGACAGGGTTTGGCTACACCTTC. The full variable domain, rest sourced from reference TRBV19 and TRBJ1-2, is DGGITQSPKYLFRKEGQNVTLSCEQNLNHDAMYWYRQDPGQGLRLIYYSQIVNDFQKGDIAEGYSVSREKKESFPLTVTSAQKNPTAFYLCASSAGTGFGYTFGSGTRLTVV.

The CDR3 DNA reads as TGTGCCAGCAGTGACCCCTCCCGACAGGGAGCTAACTATGGCTACACCTTC. The encoded protein is CASSDPSRQGANYGYTF. The rearrangement uses TRBV25-1 and TRBJ1-2; TRBD1 matches 7 bases. Germline V lookup: CDR1 MGHDK, CDR2 SYGVNS. The junction had 10 bases not matched to a gene; V was cut back by 3 bases and J by 0 bases. This CDR3 region has 17 residues.

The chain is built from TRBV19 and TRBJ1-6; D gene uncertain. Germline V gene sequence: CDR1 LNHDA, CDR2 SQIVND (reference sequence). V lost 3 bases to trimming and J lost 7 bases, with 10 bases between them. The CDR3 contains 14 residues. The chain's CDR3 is CASSIAVKNSPLHF. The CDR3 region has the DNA TGTGCCAGTAGTATCGCAGTGAAAAATTCACCCCTCCACTTT.

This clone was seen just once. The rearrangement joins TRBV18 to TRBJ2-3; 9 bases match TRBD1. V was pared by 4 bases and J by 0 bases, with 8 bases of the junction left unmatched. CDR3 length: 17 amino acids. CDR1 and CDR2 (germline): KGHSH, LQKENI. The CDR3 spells CASSLTPGQGSTDTQYF. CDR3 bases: TGTGCCAGCTCACTTACGCCGGGACAGGGAAGCACAGATACGCAGTATTTT.